The entry below describes one T cell receptor beta chain. Its antigen is not identified. The data were obtained in a study of Ad26.COV2.S vaccination and SARS-CoV-2 variants. The study's findings and limits: The study found higher spike-specific TCR breadth in vaccine than placebo recipients. Reports say spike-specific CD8+ and CD4+ T cell responses covered substantial breadth after vaccination.

The CDR3 consists of 15 residues. CDR1 is SGDLS, CDR2 YYNGEE, per germline. V dropped 6 bases and J dropped 4 bases, with 18 bases sitting between them. The data were produced by immunoSEQ multiplex PCR, yet TCRdb's version contains in-frame clones alone and is incomplete. Found here are around 350,000 clones, under 95% of them singletons; the top ten hold about 3.9%. Specimen: peripheral blood, collected after recovery from COVID-19. This chain joins TRBV9 and TRBJ2-3; D may be TRBD2 (5 bases). The sequence came from a human donor who had recovered from COVID-19. The CDR3 nucleotides are TGTGCCAGCAACCCGAGGGCTGATGGCGCAGATACGCAGTATTTT. The encoded protein is CASNPRADGADTQYF.